This record looks at one T cell receptor (beta chain) sequence and its context. Its antigen is not identified. The V end was cut by 2 bases, the J end by 3 bases, with 14 bases between. This CDR3 is 16 amino acids long. In germline, CDR1 is SGDLS, CDR2 YYNGEE. Some clones are missing from TCRdb's copy, which holds only in-frame ones; the method was immunoSEQ multiplex PCR. This sample has around 130,000 clones, with about nine tenths found just once. This sample is drawn from a study of T cell responses to AZD1222 COVID-19 vaccine. Broader study findings: Among those given AZD1222, only five or six were seropositive at baseline. A reported finding is that nearly half of spike-specific TCRs target unmutated variant regions.

This specimen consisted of peripheral blood, obtained 28 days after the second dose of the MenACWY control vaccine. The source of this sequence is an adult who received the MenACWY meningococcal vaccine as a control. This chain joins TRBV9 and TRBJ1-4, with D unclear. CDR3 nucleotide sequence: TGTGCCAGCAGCGTTTCGCATCGGCTTGCTAATGAAAAACTGTTTTTT. The encoded protein is CASSVSHRLANEKLFF.